Below, 25 T cell receptor beta chains from the same sample are listed, as sequenced in a study of cytomegalovirus exposure and HLA in healthy donors. This PCR relied on a set of 60 Vbeta primers and 13 Jbeta primers. The protocol was immunoSEQ multiplex PCR, while the TCRdb copy is restricted to in-frame clones and leaves out a portion. In the table there are roughly 150,000 clones, roughly 80% of which are singletons. Sample: PBMCs. The source of these receptors is a man over 45 in good health and CMV-seropositive.

Written as DNA, the CDR3 is TGCGCCAGCAGCTTCGCACAGAACACTGAAGCTTTCTTT. Protein product: CASSFAQNTEAFF. The chain employs TRBV5-1 and TRBJ1-1; no firm D call. Germline CDR1 reads SGHRS; CDR2 reads YFSETQ. The V gene lost 2 bases and the J gene lost 1 base, with 6 bases spanning the gap. There are 13 residues in the CDR3.

The chain has TRBV30 and TRBJ1-2; 10 nucleotides align to TRBD1. The CDR3 covers 17 residues. J gave up 2 bases and V 1 base, and 10 bases lay outside the gene matches. Germline CDR1 reads GTSNPN; CDR2 reads SVGIG (reference sequence). CDR3 region: CAWSDLRPGQGNYGYTF. CDR3 nucleotides: TGTGCCTGGAGTGACCTTCGCCCGGGACAGGGGAACTATGGCTACACCTTC.

CDR3 protein: CASSSPPGSPEAFF. CDR3 nucleotide sequence: TGTGCCAGCAGTTCGCCGCCAGGGTCTCCTGAAGCTTTCTTT. This chain connects TRBV28 to TRBJ1-1; D is possibly TRBD1 (5 bases). The germline CDR1 and CDR2 sequences are MDHEN and SYDVKM. There are 14 residues in the CDR3. V lost 4 bases to trimming and J lost 6 bases, with 15 bases between them.

This chain joins TRBV6-1 and TRBJ2-5; the D gene is possibly TRBD2 (6 bases). CDR1 MNHNS and CDR2 SASEGT come from the germline V gene. V lost 7 bases and J lost 2, with 8 bases in between. CDR3 length: 12 residues. CDR3 bases: TGTGCCAGCACCCGGGGGCAAGAGACCCAGTACTTC. It yields the protein CASTRGQETQYF.

Only a few counts were recorded for this clone. This rearrangement joins TRBV4-3 to TRBJ2-3, with D hard to call. This CDR3 is built from 14 residues. Trimming removed 4 bases from V and 4 bases from J, with 12 bases in between. The germline V gene encodes CDR1 LGHNA and CDR2 YSLEER. This CDR3 reads CASSPNPSPDTQYF. CDR3 DNA sequence: TGCGCCAGCAGCCCGAACCCTAGTCCAGATACGCAGTATTTT.

The chain joins TRBV6-6 to TRBJ2-1; TRBD1 agrees at 9 bases. The length of the CDR3 is 16 residues. The V segment lost 2 bases and the J segment 8 bases; nucleotides outside the gene matches: 10. From germline, CDR1 is MNHNY and CDR2 SVGAGI (reference sequence). The CDR3 spells CASSYTPGQGVDEQFF. CDR3 in DNA: TGTGCCAGCAGTTACACTCCGGGACAGGGTGTGGATGAGCAGTTCTTC.

V and J are TRBV4-3 and TRBJ1-1; D is unclear. The CDR3 is 14 residues long. From germline, CDR1 is LGHNA and CDR2 YSLEER. Trimming removed 1 base at V and 7 bases at J, with 13 bases between. In DNA form, the CDR3 reads TGCGCCAGCAGCCAAGCGACGGGGAGCATTGAAGCTTTCTTT. It encodes CASSQATGSIEAFF.

This clone was picked up one time. CDR3 nucleotides: TGTGCCAGCAGTCGCTCAGGGTCAGGGGACTATGGCTACACCTTC. Translation gives CASSRSGSGDYGYTF. The rearrangement links TRBV6-5 to TRBJ1-2, with D perhaps matching TRBD1 (6 bases). V was pared by 5 bases and J by 3 bases, with 16 bases between. Per the germline V gene, CDR1 is MNHEY and CDR2 is SVGAGI. The CDR3 is 15 amino acids.

V and J are TRBV5-5 and TRBJ1-4, with TRBD1 as a possible D gene (5 bases). The CDR3 length is 15 residues. Trimming shortened V by 6 bases and J by 2 bases, and 14 bases separated the two germline ends. Looked up from germline, CDR1 is SGHKS and CDR2 is YYEKEE (reference sequence). The DNA for the CDR3 is TGTGCCAGCACCGCGATACAGGCCACTAATGAAAAACTGTTTTTT. It codes for CASTAIQATNEKLFF. Complete variable domain (other parts from reference TRBV5-5 and TRBJ1-4): DAGVTQSPTHLIKTRGQQVTLRCSPISGHKSVSWYQQVLGQGPQFIFQYYEKEERGRGNFPDRFSARQFPNYSSELNVNALLLGDSALYLCASTAIQATNEKLFFGSGTQLSVL.

The CDR3 sequence: CASGEHRDIVKGDTQYF. The CDR3 DNA reads TGTGCCAGCGGTGAACATAGGGACATCGTAAAAGGAGATACGCAGTATTTT. The chain is built from TRBV9 and TRBJ2-3; tentative D call: TRBD1 (6 bases). V lost 7 bases to trimming and J lost 5 bases, with 26 bases between them. Germline V gene data show CDR1 as SGDLS and CDR2 as YYNGEE. The CDR3 runs 17 residues. The full variable domain, its missing parts supplied by reference TRBV9 and TRBJ2-3, is DSGVTQTPKHLITATGQRVTLRCSPRSGDLSVYWYQQSLDQGLQFLIQYYNGEERAKGNILERFSAQQFPDLHSELNLSSLELGDSALYFCASGEHRDIVKGDTQYFGPGTRLTVL.

This clone was recorded once. One end of the junction is discordant with germline, which a read error may explain. V gene TRBV11-2 combines with J gene TRBJ2-7; D uncertain. This CDR3 is 13 amino acids long. The germline CDR1 and CDR2 sequences are SGHAT and FQNNGV. This CDR3 reads CASSSLTSYGQYF. The CDR3 DNA sequence: TGTGCCAGCAGCTCCTTGACTTCGTACGGGCAGTACTTC.

The V call is TRBV15, the J call TRBJ2-3; TRBD2 is a possible D gene (6 bases). There are 16 residues in the CDR3. Trimming pared 5 bases from V and 2 bases from J, leaving 17 bases between. From germline, CDR1 is LNHNV and CDR2 YYDKDF (reference sequence). CDR3 sequence reads: CATSPGVAPSTDTQYF. The CDR3 region has the DNA TGTGCCACCAGCCCGGGAGTAGCGCCCTCCACAGATACGCAGTATTTT.

The chain carries TRBV5-6 and TRBJ2-7, with 7 bases matching TRBD1. The CDR3 sequence is 15 residues long. Germline values: CDR1 SGHDT, CDR2 YYEEEE. Losses at the gene ends were 6 bases for V and 2 bases for J; bases not matched to a gene: 11. CDR3 residues: CASTQTGTVTYEQYF. The CDR3 DNA sequence: TGTGCCAGCACCCAAACCGGGACAGTGACCTACGAGCAGTACTTC.

V gene TRBV30 combines with J gene TRBJ1-6; 7 bases agree with TRBD1. Per germline, CDR1 GTSNPN and CDR2 SVGIG (reference sequence). This CDR3 is 14 amino acids long. The junction had 12 bases not matched to a gene; V was cut back by 8 bases and J by 8 bases. CDR3 amino acids: CAQKGNRGHSPLHF. DNA for the CDR3: TGTGCCCAAAAAGGGAACAGGGGACATTCACCCCTCCACTTT.

This chain connects TRBV27 to TRBJ2-7; 10 nucleotides line up with TRBD1. The trim removed 3 bases at V and 2 bases at J, leaving 4 bases unmatched. This CDR3 region has 15 residues. The germline V gene encodes CDR1 MNHEY and CDR2 SMNVEV (reference sequence). This CDR3 is CASSLLGQGPYEQYF. CDR3 in DNA: TGTGCCAGCAGTTTGTTGGGACAGGGGCCCTACGAGCAGTACTTC.

The rearrangement links TRBV2 to TRBJ1-4; weak D call: TRBD1 (6 bases). With 6 bases removed from V and 3 bases from J, the gap between germline ends came to 8 bases. This CDR3 contains 13 residues. Germline CDR1 is SNHLY and CDR2 is FYNNEI. The DNA of the CDR3 is TGTGCCAGCAGGAGGGGGTCTAATGAAAAACTGTTTTTT. Translated, it gives CASRRGSNEKLFF.

This chain links TRBV5-4 with TRBJ1-2; TRBD1 agrees at 10 bases. Germline loops: CDR1 SGHNT, CDR2 YYREEE (reference sequence). The CDR3 runs 13 residues. The trim removed 4 bases at V and 7 bases at J, leaving 4 bases unmatched. The CDR3 bases are TGTGCCAGCAGCCTAGGACAGGGGGGTGGCTACACCTTC. This codes for CASSLGQGGGYTF.

The chain has TRBV2 and TRBJ1-1; D might be TRBD1 (5 bases). The V gene lost 7 bases and the J gene lost 2 bases, with 17 bases spanning the gap. The CDR3 contains 15 residues. Germline V gene sequence: CDR1 SNHLY, CDR2 FYNNEI. The CDR3 loop is CASTLVGGFNTEAFF. The CDR3, as DNA: TGTGCCAGCACCTTGGTGGGGGGTTTCAACACTGAAGCTTTCTTT. Full variable domain (outside the CDR3, taken from reference TRBV2 and TRBJ1-1): EPEVTQTPSHQVTQMGQEVILRCVPISNHLYFYWYRQILGQKVEFLVSFYNNEISEKSEIFDDQFSVERPDGSNFTLKIRSTKLEDSAMYFCASTLVGGFNTEAFFGQGTRLTVV.

The chain uses TRBV7-6 and TRBJ1-3, with D uncertain. The V end lost 5 bases, the J end lost 8 bases, and 22 bases lay between the germline ends. Per germline, CDR1 SGHVS and CDR2 FNYEAQ. The CDR3 extends over 16 amino acids. CDR3 DNA sequence: TGTGCCAGCAGCCGAGGACCTCTCCCCATCGGGGACACCATATATTTT. It encodes CASSRGPLPIGDTIYF.

The rearrangement links TRBV28 to TRBJ1-5; D may be TRBD1 (6 bases). Germline CDR1 reads MDHEN; CDR2 reads SYDVKM. The CDR3 totals 14 residues. V was shortened by 6 bases and J by 6 bases, with 15 bases between the two germline ends. CDR3 nucleotides: TGTGCCAGCAGATCAGGGGAAGCTAGTCAGCCCCAGCATTTT. This codes for CASRSGEASQPQHF.

There are a few counts of this clone. V and J are TRBV7-6 and TRBJ1-4; 7 bases match TRBD1. The V segment lost 2 bases and the J segment 4 bases; nucleotides outside the gene matches: 7. Per germline, CDR1 SGHVS and CDR2 FNYEAQ. This CDR3 has 16 residues. The CDR3 DNA reads TGTGCCAGCAGCTTAAGGCTAGGGGGCCGTAATGAAAAACTGTTTTTT. Translated: CASSLRLGGRNEKLFF.

J is TRBJ1-5 and V is TRBV7-2, with D hard to call. The CDR3 is 13 residues long. Germline-derived CDR1 and CDR2 are SGHTA and FQGNSA. Trimming took off 5 bases at V and 5 bases at J, with 10 bases between the two ends. CDR3 sequence reads: CASSQQVYQPQHF. For the CDR3, the DNA is TGTGCCAGCAGCCAGCAGGTATATCAGCCCCAGCATTTT.

The V gene is TRBV28, the J gene TRBJ1-2; 8 bases fit TRBD1. Trimming removed 4 bases from V and 1 base from J; junction bases left unmatched: 5. The CDR3 sequence is 15 residues long. Germline V gene lookup returns CDR1 MDHEN and CDR2 SYDVKM. The CDR3, as DNA: TGTGCCAGCAGTTCAGGGGGCGCAGATAACTATGGCTACACCTTC. It yields the protein CASSSGGADNYGYTF.

The chain recombines TRBV6-6 with TRBJ1-5; a weak D match, TRBD1 (5 bases). The CDR3 is 13 residues long. V was trimmed by 7 bases and J by 2 bases, leaving 9 bases between them. The germline gives CDR1 MNHNY, CDR2 SVGAGI (reference sequence). The CDR3 sequence is CASTRVGNQPQHF. In DNA form, the CDR3 reads TGTGCCAGCACCAGGGTCGGCAATCAGCCCCAGCATTTT.

The chain joins TRBV6-5 to TRBJ2-7; 9 positions match TRBD1. The V gene end was trimmed by 5 bases and the J gene end by 7 bases; junction bases not matched to a gene: 9. The CDR3 length is 14 residues. Germline values: CDR1 MNHEY, CDR2 SVGAGI. This chain's CDR3 is CASSKGQGAREQYF. The CDR3 nucleotides are TGTGCCAGCAGTAAGGGACAGGGAGCACGGGAGCAGTACTTC.